Described below is a single T cell receptor beta chain sequence and its context. The data were obtained in a study of follicular helper T cells after annual influenza vaccination. Data came from immunoSEQ multiplex PCR; TCRdb stores just in-frame clones and leaves some out. The table has 9,300 or so clones, more than 80% seen once; the top ten hold 3.6%. Indicated time point: 2014-2015 season, 7 days after vaccination. ICOS+CD38+ and ICOS-CD38- fractions were sorted from non-naive CD4+CXCR5+PD-1+ cells. The V and J ends lost 2 bases and 5 bases, in that order; junction bases with no gene match: 5. In germline, CDR1 is SGHTA, CDR2 FQGNSA. CDR3 length: 15 amino acids.

This TCR came from an adult who received the influenza vaccine. The chain joins TRBV7-2 to TRBJ1-4; TRBD1 agrees at 7 bases. The sample in question was CXCR5+ CD38- circulating T follicular helper cells from blood, obtained 7 days after influenza vaccination. Subset here: circulating Tfh, non-naive CD4+CXCR5+PD-1+ (ICOS+CD38+ or ICOS-CD38-). The CDR3 DNA reads TGTGCCAGCAGCTTAATGGGACAGTTAAATGAAAAACTGTTTTTT. Translating it yields CASSLMGQLNEKLFF.